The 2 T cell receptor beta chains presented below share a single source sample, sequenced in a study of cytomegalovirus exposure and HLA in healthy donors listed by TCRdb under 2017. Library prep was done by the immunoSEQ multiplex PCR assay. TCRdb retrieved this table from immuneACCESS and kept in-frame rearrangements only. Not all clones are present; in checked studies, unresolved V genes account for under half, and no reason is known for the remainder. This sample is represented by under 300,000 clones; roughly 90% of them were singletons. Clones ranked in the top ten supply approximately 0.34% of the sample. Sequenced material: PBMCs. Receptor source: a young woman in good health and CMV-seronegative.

The chain's CDR3 is CASSPPGGALNYGYTF. CDR3 sequence (DNA): TGTGCCAGCAGCCCGCCCGGTGGGGCGCTCAACTATGGCTACACCTTC. The chain is built from TRBV13 and TRBJ1-2; D perhaps matches TRBD1 (5 bases). The CDR3 spans 16 residues. Germline CDR1 PRHDT, CDR2 FYEKMQ (reference sequence). V lost 5 bases, J lost 2 bases, and 18 bases lay in between.

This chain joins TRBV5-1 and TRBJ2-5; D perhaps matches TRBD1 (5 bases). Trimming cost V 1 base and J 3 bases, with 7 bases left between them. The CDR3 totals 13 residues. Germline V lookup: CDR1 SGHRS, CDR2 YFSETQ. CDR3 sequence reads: CASSLSREETQYF. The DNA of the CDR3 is TGCGCCAGCAGCTTGTCCAGGGAAGAGACCCAGTACTTC.